The clone carrying this TCR beta chain was detected only a few times. Its target is unknown. This CDR3 has 15 amino acids. The V gene lost 9 bases and the J gene lost 0 bases, with 17 bases spanning the gap. CDR1 LNHDA and CDR2 SQIVND come from the germline V gene (reference sequence). Clones were sequenced by immunoSEQ multiplex PCR, and TCRdb holds only the in-frame ones, with some missing. The table has about 150,000 clones, roughly nine tenths seen once. The data were obtained in a study of T cell responses to AZD1222 COVID-19 vaccine. Whole-study findings and limits: The breadth and depth of Spike-specific TCRs increased once two AZD1222 doses had been given. Clonal diversity may have been underestimated in mostly white British donors.

The rearrangement uses TRBV19 and TRBJ1-1; D uncertain. Sequencing used peripheral blood, obtained on day 0 of AZD1222 vaccination. This receptor was obtained from an adult in good health. CDR3 in amino acids: CARPKQRNMNTEAFF. CDR3 nucleotides: TGTGCCAGACCAAAACAGAGGAACATGAACACTGAAGCTTTCTTT.